This TCR beta chain was recorded in a study of blood T cell repertoires in COVID-19. Donors of Cohort 3 who recovered were those that had two negative PCRs, clearance, or symptom resolution. Germline CDR1 MGHRA, CDR2 YSYEKL. The CDR3 covers 17 residues. V was clipped by 1 base and J by 2 bases, with 17 bases between them. Using immunoSEQ multiplex PCR, the repertoire was profiled, and TCRdb retains in-frame clones only, with some absent. Of some 390,000 clones in the sample, around nine tenths were seen once. The TCR comes from a woman aged 25 to 39 who had recovered from COVID-19. The sequencing input was PBMCs or T cells enriched from blood (not recorded which). The rearrangement links TRBV4-1 to TRBJ1-1, with D unresolved. CDR3 nucleotide sequence: TGCGCCAGCAGCCAAGGAGGCGGGAACTCATTTAACACTGAAGCTTTCTTT. It yields the protein CASSQGGGNSFNTEAFF.